The 31 T cell receptor beta chains below were found in one sample sequenced in a study of T cell repertoires in aging, cancer and after chemotherapy. Peripheral blood genomic DNA, not sorted cells or RNA, was the template. Multiplex touch-down PCR with TRB-A/B primers amplified rearranged V-D-J TRB sequences. Using its own MiXCR run on the multiplex PCR reads, TCRdb lists one record per CDR3 protein. The data contain about 11,000 distinct CDR3 sequences, 25% to 30% of them singletons. Material for sequencing was blood. The receptors here all came from a human donor in good health.

This clonotype is deemed medium-sized. V gene TRBV7-2 combines with J gene TRBJ1-2, with D maybe TRBD1 (6 bases). V dropped 6 bases and J dropped 4 bases, with 12 bases sitting between them. Germline V gene data show CDR1 as SGHTA and CDR2 as FQGNSA. The CDR3 has 13 amino acids. CDR3 nucleotides: TGTGCCAGCAGAGCCGGGGGCAGCTATGGCTACACCTTC. Protein: CASRAGGSYGYTF.

This clonotype is labeled as medium-sized. The genes are TRBV7-2 and TRBJ1-2; D is ambiguous. Trimming left V 5 bases short and J 5 bases short, with 15 bases between. CDR1 is SGHTA and CDR2 is FQGNSA in the germline V gene. The CDR3 extends over 14 amino acids. CDR3 residues: CASSPGSSPYGYTF. The CDR3 coding sequence is TGTGCCAGCAGCCCCGGGTCTTCACCTTATGGCTACACCTTC.

This clonotype was seen more than once but under ten times. This chain uses TRBV29-1 with TRBJ2-5; 9 bases align to TRBD1. Germline V CDR1 and CDR2: SQVTM, ANQGSEA. The J segment lost 3 bases and the V segment lost 0 bases, leaving 2 bases of the junction unmatched. The CDR3 runs to 14 residues. The CDR3 here is CSVEEWTGEETQYF. Written as DNA, the CDR3 is TGCAGCGTTGAAGAGTGGACAGGGGAAGAGACCCAGTACTTC. Together with reference TRBV29-1 and TRBJ2-5, the CDR3 gives the full variable domain: SAVISQKPSRDICQRGTSLTIQCQVDSQVTMMFWYRQQPGQSLTLIATANQGSEATYESGFVIDKFPISRPNLTFSTLTVSNMSPEDSSIYLCSVEEWTGEETQYFGPGTRLLVL.

A few counts support this clonotype. J is TRBJ2-1 and V is TRBV7-2; the D is unclear. V gave up 0 bases and J gave up 5 bases, with 11 bases separating them. Germline values: CDR1 SGHTA, CDR2 FQGNSA. The CDR3 length is 15 residues. The CDR3 is CASSLAHFRNNEQFF. The DNA for the CDR3 is TGTGCCAGCAGCTTAGCGCATTTCAGAAACAATGAGCAGTTCTTC.

This clonotype is termed medium-sized. A junction boundary mismatches the germline segment, possibly from a read error. The V gene is TRBV7-2, the J gene TRBJ2-7; no clear D. Germline values: CDR1 SGHTA, CDR2 FQGNSA. The CDR3 has 11 residues. DNA for the CDR3: TGTGCCCCCCGAGTCGGCCTCACGCGAGACTTC. This encodes CAPRVGLTRDF. Variable domain in full (rest from reference TRBV7-2 and TRBJ2-7): GAGVSQSPSNKVTEKGKDVELRCDPISGHTALYWYRQSLGQGLEFLIYFQGNSAPDKSGLPSDRFSAERTGGSVSTLTIQRTQQEDSAVYLCAPRVGLTRDFGPGTRLTVT.

This clonotype was recorded a few times. V and J are TRBV27 and TRBJ2-1, with D possibly matching TRBD2 (5 bases). The germline V gene encodes CDR1 MNHEY and CDR2 SMNVEV (reference sequence). The V gene lost 4 bases and the J gene lost 0 bases, with 13 bases spanning the gap. The CDR3 totals 16 residues. The CDR3 region is CASSYEGGYSYNEQFF. The CDR3 bases are TGTGCCAGCAGTTATGAGGGCGGTTACTCCTACAATGAGCAGTTCTTC.

The rearrangement joins TRBV28 to TRBJ2-3; 11 bases map to TRBD2. V was clipped by 3 bases and J by 4 bases; unmatched bases: 9. From germline, CDR1 is MDHEN and CDR2 SYDVKM. The length of the CDR3 is 17 residues. DNA of the CDR3: TGTGCCAGCAGTTTTTCGGTTAGCGGGAGGGGGGCAGATACGCAGTATTTT. Translating gives CASSFSVSGRGADTQYF.

V is TRBV12-3 or TRBV12-4 and J is TRBJ2-7; D not resolved. The CDR3 runs 14 residues. Trimming removed 6 bases at V and 1 base at J, with 13 bases between. The CDR3 sequence: CASSLTQASYEQYF. For the CDR3, the DNA is TGTGCCAGCAGCTTGACCCAGGCTTCCTACGAGCAGTACTTC.

The CDR3 sequence is CASIDTTMRGEKLFF. The CDR3 DNA is TGTGCCAGCATCGACACCACCATGAGAGGGGAAAAACTGTTTTTT. The chain combines TRBV6-5 with TRBJ1-4; no clear D. V dropped 7 bases and J dropped 8 bases, with 20 bases sitting between them. CDR3 size: 15 residues. Germline V gene sequence: CDR1 MNHEY, CDR2 SVGAGI.

The chain uses TRBV4-1 and TRBJ1-2; D may be TRBD1 (6 bases). Trimming stripped 0 bases from V and 8 bases from J, with 10 bases between. Germline V gene data show CDR1 as MGHRA and CDR2 as YSYEKL. The CDR3 is 13 amino acids. The CDR3: CASSQEDSQGYTF. DNA of the CDR3: TGCGCCAGCAGCCAAGAGGACAGTCAAGGCTACACCTTC.

This clonotype turned up a few times. The genes are TRBV5-1 and TRBJ1-2; TRBD1 aligns across 7 bases. Trimming cost V 7 bases and J 8 bases; bases outside gene matches: 14. This CDR3 comprises 14 residues. CDR1 is SGHRS, CDR2 YFSETQ, per germline. CDR3 sequence reads: CASWEEGGGGGYTF. The DNA for the CDR3 is TGCGCCAGCTGGGAGGAAGGGGGCGGAGGAGGCTACACCTTC.

J is TRBJ1-2 and V is TRBV6-5; D is unresolved. CDR1 and CDR2 from the germline V gene are MNHEY and SVGAGI. This CDR3 has 15 amino acids. The germline V and J ends were trimmed by 2 bases and 0 bases, with 10 bases remaining between them. The CDR3 sequence is CASSYIGGANYGYTF. The CDR3 DNA is TGTGCCAGCAGTTACATCGGAGGAGCTAACTATGGCTACACCTTC.

This clonotype was detected a few times. The rearrangement links TRBV19 to TRBJ2-7, with TRBD1 identical over 9 bases. This CDR3 is 14 amino acids long. The ends lost 4 bases at V and 9 bases at J; junction bases unmatched: 10. CDR1 and CDR2 (germline): LNHDA, SQIVND (reference sequence). CDR3 region: CASSTTGQGSGQYF. Written as DNA, the CDR3 is TGTGCCAGTAGTACGACGGGACAGGGAAGTGGGCAGTACTTC.

This clonotype was detected a few times. V usage is TRBV6-5 and J usage is TRBJ2-3; D unclear. Looked up from germline, CDR1 is MNHEY and CDR2 is SVGAGI. The CDR3 extends over 15 amino acids. The V end was cut by 5 bases, the J end by 0 bases, with 12 bases between. The CDR3 loop is CASSATLTSTDTQYF. For the CDR3, the DNA is TGTGCCAGCAGTGCCACCCTAACTAGCACAGATACGCAGTATTTT.

The chain is built from TRBV7-2 and TRBJ2-2; 7 bases fit TRBD1. The germline CDR1 and CDR2 sequences are SGHTA and FQGNSA. The CDR3 contains 16 residues. The trim removed 6 bases at V and 5 bases at J, leaving 12 bases unmatched. The CDR3 DNA is TGTGCCAGCAGTTTGAAGGGGGCGTCGGGGACCGGGGAGCTGTTTTTT. This gives the protein CASSLKGASGTGELFF.

The V call is TRBV7-2, the J call TRBJ2-1; D might be TRBD1 (7 bases). This CDR3 has 14 residues. The germline V and J ends were trimmed by 5 bases and 8 bases, with 16 bases remaining between them. From germline, CDR1 is SGHTA and CDR2 FQGNSA. The CDR3 here is CASSQEGRGDEQFF. The CDR3, as DNA: TGTGCCAGCAGCCAAGAGGGCAGGGGGGATGAGCAGTTCTTC.

The genes are TRBV11-2 and TRBJ2-7; maybe TRBD1 (6 bases). V gave up 5 bases and J gave up 3 bases, with 26 bases separating them. This CDR3 is built from 18 residues. The germline V gene has CDR1 SGHAT and CDR2 FQNNGV. Here the CDR3 DNA reads TGTGCCAGCAGCCCCCCGGGACATCGCCTAGGTGGGGACTACGAGCAGTACTTC. It translates to CASSPPGHRLGGDYEQYF.

V usage is TRBV20-1 and J usage is TRBJ2-3; 7 bases are shared with TRBD1. CDR1 is DFQATT and CDR2 is SNEGSKA in the germline V gene (reference sequence). The CDR3 sequence is 11 residues long. V shed 7 bases and J 4 bases; nucleotides not matched to a gene: 2. The chain's CDR3 is CSVQGADTQYF. The CDR3 bases are TGCAGTGTTCAGGGGGCAGATACGCAGTATTTT.

This chain uses TRBV28 with TRBJ2-1; 7 nucleotides align to TRBD1. The germline V gene encodes CDR1 MDHEN and CDR2 SYDVKM. After removal of 4 bases from V and 15 bases from J, the junction contained 15 bases not matched to a gene. The CDR3 extends over 14 amino acids. Here the CDR3 reads CASSSRTGFMIAFF. DNA for the CDR3: TGTGCCAGCAGTTCGAGGACAGGATTTATGATAGCGTTCTTC.

This clonotype was seen only a few times. The chain has TRBV30 and TRBJ1-1, with D perhaps TRBD1 (6 bases). The germline CDR1 and CDR2 sequences are GTSNPN and SVGIG (reference sequence). The CDR3 is 13 amino acids. Trimming removed 5 bases at V and 3 bases at J, with 13 bases between. Here the CDR3 reads CAWAYRTDTEAFF. CDR3 nucleotides: TGTGCCTGGGCATATAGGACAGACACTGAAGCTTTCTTT.

The chain employs TRBV20-1 and TRBJ1-4, with TRBD1 identical over 12 bases. This CDR3 is 15 amino acids long. V gave up 1 base and J gave up 8 bases; unmatched junction bases: 5. The germline V gene encodes CDR1 DFQATT and CDR2 SNEGSKA (reference sequence). CDR3 in amino acids: CSARGVGTGGEKLFF. CDR3 nucleotide sequence: TGCAGTGCTAGAGGCGTAGGGACAGGGGGCGAAAAACTGTTTTTT.

The V and J genes are TRBV28 and TRBJ1-6; 8 nucleotides align to TRBD1. CDR1 is MDHEN, CDR2 SYDVKM, per germline. V lost 5 bases to trimming and J lost 13 bases; unmatched junction nucleotides: 13. This CDR3 comprises 15 residues. CDR3: CASSPPDRGLFPLHF. The CDR3, as DNA: TGTGCCAGCAGTCCTCCCGACAGGGGCCTTTTTCCCCTCCACTTT. The variable domain in full, completed from reference TRBV28 and TRBJ1-6, reads DVKVTQSSRYLVKRTGEKVFLECVQDMDHENMFWYRQDPGLGLRLIYFSYDVKMKEKGDIPEGYSVSREKKERFSLILESASTNQTSMYLCASSPPDRGLFPLHFGNGTRLTVT.

The gene calls are TRBV7-2 and TRBJ2-7; tentatively, D is TRBD2 (6 bases). This CDR3 is built from 15 residues. CDR1 is SGHTA, CDR2 FQGNSA, per germline. The V gene lost 2 bases and the J gene lost 0 bases, with 11 bases spanning the gap. CDR3 bases: TGTGCCAGCAGCTTACGACTAGACAGCTCCTACGAGCAGTACTTC. Translating gives CASSLRLDSSYEQYF.

This clonotype has only a few counts. The rearrangement joins TRBV6-5 to TRBJ2-5; 7 bases are shared with TRBD1. The CDR3 covers 14 residues. Germline values: CDR1 MNHEY, CDR2 SVGAGI. Unmatched junction bases numbered 8, after V lost 6 bases and J lost 4 bases. The CDR3 DNA is TGTGCCAGCAGCAATCTGGACAGGATAGAGACCCAGTACTTC. Its protein product is CASSNLDRIETQYF.

The chain joins TRBV28 to TRBJ2-3; 8 nucleotides match TRBD2. The CDR3 is 15 amino acids. In germline, CDR1 is MDHEN, CDR2 SYDVKM. The V gene end was trimmed by 7 bases and the J gene end by 4 bases; junction bases not matched to a gene: 10. This CDR3 reads CASIHRGRIADTQYF. CDR3 DNA: TGTGCCAGCATCCACCGCGGGAGGATAGCAGATACGCAGTATTTT.

This clonotype came up a few times. J is TRBJ1-2 and V is TRBV11-2; 7 nucleotides line up with TRBD1. The length of the CDR3 is 15 residues. The V gene end was trimmed by 1 base and the J gene end by 5 bases; junction bases not matched to a gene: 7. Germline V gene data show CDR1 as SGHAT and CDR2 as FQNNGV. CDR3 bases: TGTGCCAGCAGCTTAGCGTCAGGGGGACTGTATGGCTACACCTTC. Translation gives CASSLASGGLYGYTF.

This clonotype was picked up a small number of times. This chain uses TRBV15 with TRBJ1-2; TRBD1 matches 9 bases. CDR3 size: 13 residues. CDR1 LNHNV and CDR2 YYDKDF come from the germline V gene (reference sequence). The V gene end was trimmed by 5 bases and the J gene end by 5 bases; junction bases not matched to a gene: 3. The CDR3 nucleotides are TGTGCCACCAGCGGGGACAGGGTTTATGGCTACACCTTC. It is translated as CATSGDRVYGYTF. The whole variable domain, remainder taken from reference TRBV15 and TRBJ1-2, is DAMVIQNPRYQVTQFGKPVTLSCSQTLNHNVMYWYQQKSSQAPKLLFHYYDKDFNNEADTPDNFQSRRPNTSFCFLDIRSPGLGDTAMYLCATSGDRVYGYTFGSGTRLTVV.

The chain recombines TRBV12-3 or TRBV12-4 with TRBJ2-2; 11 nucleotides line up with TRBD2. J lost 8 bases, V lost 1 base, and 18 bases had no gene match. This CDR3 spans 20 amino acids. CDR3: CASSLVRRGGLAGYLGELFF. Here the CDR3 DNA reads TGTGCCAGCAGTTTAGTGAGGAGGGGCGGACTAGCGGGTTACCTGGGGGAGCTGTTTTTT.

CDR3 residues: CASSFYTGQGGQPQHF. CDR3 bases: TGTGCCAGCAGCTTTTATACCGGACAGGGCGGTCAGCCCCAGCATTTT. V is TRBV5-6 and J is TRBJ1-5, with 8 positions matching TRBD1. This CDR3 spans 16 amino acids. With V trimmed by 2 bases and J by 6 bases, 10 bases remained unmatched. Germline V gives CDR1 SGHDT, CDR2 YYEEEE. Looking up the rest from reference TRBV5-6 and TRBJ1-5 gives the full variable domain: DAGVTQSPTHLIKTRGQQVTLRCSPKSGHDTVSWYQQALGQGPQFIFQYYEEEERQRGNFPDRFSGHQFPNYSSELNVNALLLGDSALYLCASSFYTGQGGQPQHFGDGTRLSIL.

The CDR3 DNA follows: TGTGCCAGCAGAAAAACAGAGCCCTCTGGGGCCAACGTCCTGACTTTC. Amino acid sequence: CASRKTEPSGANVLTF. The V gene is TRBV7-9, the J gene TRBJ2-6; D not certain. The CDR3 extends over 16 amino acids. CDR1 is SEHNR and CDR2 is FQNEAQ in the germline V gene (reference sequence). The V end lost 6 bases, the J end lost 0 bases, and 12 bases lay between the germline ends.

This clonotype was detected only a few times. The chain employs TRBV7-2 and TRBJ2-1; 8 bases fit TRBD2. CDR3 length: 15 residues. The germline CDR1 and CDR2 sequences are SGHTA and FQGNSA. The V segment lost 4 bases and the J segment 5 bases; nucleotides outside the gene matches: 7. CDR3 in DNA: TGTGCCAGCAGCTCCCAAAAGACTAGCGACAATGAGCAGTTCTTC. Its translation is CASSSQKTSDNEQFF. The entire variable domain, with the rest obtained from reference TRBV7-2 and TRBJ2-1, is as follows: GAGVSQSPSNKVTEKGKDVELRCDPISGHTALYWYRQSLGQGLEFLIYFQGNSAPDKSGLPSDRFSAERTGGSVSTLTIQRTQQEDSAVYLCASSSQKTSDNEQFFGPGTRLTVL.